These 22 T cell receptor beta chains were sequenced from one sample in a study of molecular identifiers for immune sequencing clone quantification. In TCRdb, the PCR reads were re-called with MiXCR into one record per CDR3 protein. The table records over 600,000 distinct CDR3 sequences, just under 20% of them present only once. The sequenced material came from naive CD8+ T cells from blood, with Jurkat cell RNA spiked in. Subset noted: FACS-sorted CD8+CD4-CCR7+CD45RA+ naive T cells. The receptors stem from a human donor in good health. Some libraries in this study had Jurkat cell RNA spiked in.

This clonotype occurred many times. This chain joins TRBV4-1 and TRBJ2-7; 11 bases line up with TRBD2. This CDR3 comprises 16 residues. Germline CDR1 is MGHRA and CDR2 is YSYEKL. V shed 1 base and J 3 bases; nucleotides not matched to a gene: 5. The CDR3 DNA reads as TGCGCCAGCAGCCAAGCGACTAGCGGGGCCGACTACGAGCAGTACTTC. Translating gives CASSQATSGADYEQYF.

On this clonotype: A single base separates this from a much larger clone, so it may be a read error. V and J are TRBV4-3 and TRBJ2-7, with D possibly being TRBD2 (7 bases). From germline, CDR1 is LGHNA and CDR2 YSLEER. This CDR3 has 15 residues. The CDR3 sequence is CASSQDVGGLYEQHF. DNA for the CDR3: TGCGCCAGCAGCCAAGACGTGGGGGGGCTGTACGAGCAGCACTTC.

This clonotype was counted only a few times. The rearrangement links TRBV28 to TRBJ1-4, with 9 bases that match TRBD1. CDR1 is MDHEN, CDR2 SYDVKM, per germline. V was clipped by 3 bases and J by 8 bases; unmatched bases: 7. The CDR3 is 15 amino acids. The CDR3 region has the DNA TGTGCCAGCAGTTTCCGACAGGGGGTCTACGAAAAACTGTTTTTT. It translates to CASSFRQGVYEKLFF.

CDR3 bases: TGTGCCAGCAGCCCAGCATCCGGTCTCAACACTGAAGCTTTCTTT. This codes for CASSPASGLNTEAFF. The chain combines TRBV7-8 with TRBJ1-1; the D is unclear. V lost 5 bases and J 2 bases, leaving 15 bases between the germline ends. CDR1 is SGHVS, CDR2 FQNEAQ, per germline. The CDR3 has 15 amino acids.

This clonotype appeared a single time. A much larger clone is a single base away; this may be a read error. The chain carries TRBV30 and TRBJ1-1, with D possibly TRBD1 on 5 matching bases. Germline CDR1 is GTSNPN and CDR2 is SVGIG (reference sequence). The CDR3 extends over 13 amino acids. CDR3 nucleotides: TGTGCCTGGAGTGCCCTTTTCGGGACTGAAGCTCTCTTT. This sequence encodes CAWSALFGTEALF.

This clonotype was observed a few times. The chain combines TRBV6-5 with TRBJ1-1; D gene unclear. The CDR3 has 15 amino acids. Germline CDR1 reads MNHEY; CDR2 reads SVGAGI. With 0 bases removed from V and 1 base from J, the gap between germline ends came to 9 bases. The CDR3 DNA follows: TGTGCCAGCAGTTACTCGATGGGAGGGAACACTGAAGCTTTCTTT. Translation: CASSYSMGGNTEAFF.

Of note for this clonotype: With a much larger clone just one base away, this may be a read error. V gene TRBV4-3 combines with J gene TRBJ2-3, with 10 bases aligning to TRBD2. This CDR3 spans 18 amino acids. Germline CDR1 LGHNA, CDR2 YSLEER. This CDR3 reads CASSQDQVSGGTTDTRYF. CDR3 sequence (DNA): TGCGCCAGCAGCCAAGATCAAGTTAGCGGGGGGACTACAGATACGCGGTATTTT.

This clonotype was recorded many times. The chain has TRBV25-1 and TRBJ2-5, with D possibly matching TRBD2 (5 bases). V dropped 2 bases and J dropped 5 bases, with 12 bases sitting between them. The CDR3 extends over 14 amino acids. The V gene's germline CDR1 is MGHDK and CDR2 SYGVNS. CDR3 loop: CASSEVVGGETQYF. The CDR3 DNA sequence: TGTGCCAGCAGTGAAGTAGTAGGAGGCGAGACCCAGTACTTC.

This clonotype was counted between two and nine times. The CDR3 DNA reads as TGTGCCAGCAGCTTAGGTTTTGCGGGGCCATGGGAGACCCAGTACTTC. Amino acids: CASSLGFAGPWETQYF. The chain uses TRBV7-6 and TRBJ2-5; perhaps TRBD2 as D (6 bases). The CDR3 totals 16 residues. CDR1 and CDR2 (germline): SGHVS, FNYEAQ. Trimming removed 1 base at V and 5 bases at J, with 17 bases between.

The rearrangement joins TRBV6-5 to TRBJ2-7; D is ambiguous. Germline V gene data show CDR1 as MNHEY and CDR2 as SVGAGI. The V and J ends lost 6 bases and 0 bases respectively, with 21 bases between them. CDR3 length equals 17 residues. CDR3 DNA sequence: TGTGCCAGCAGCTCTACATGGGCGGCCCCGAGCTCCTACGAGCAGTACTTC. Translation gives CASSSTWAAPSSYEQYF.

This clonotype was counted at least ten times. V and J are TRBV27 and TRBJ2-1, with a weak D call TRBD2 (6 bases). CDR3 length equals 15 residues. Trimming left V 1 base short and J 6 bases short, with 13 bases between. The germline V gene has CDR1 MNHEY and CDR2 SMNVEV (reference sequence). The CDR3 DNA is TGTGCCAGCAGTTTATACGGGGGAGCTCCCAATGAGCAGTTCTTC. It yields the protein CASSLYGGAPNEQFF.

This clonotype was recorded many times. The V and J genes are TRBV20-1 and TRBJ2-7; TRBD1 is a possible D gene (5 bases). The germline V gene encodes CDR1 DFQATT and CDR2 SNEGSKA (reference sequence). V was pared by 5 bases and J by 2 bases, with 7 bases between. CDR3 length: 11 residues. CDR3 sequence: CSARRAYEQYF. CDR3 DNA: TGCAGTGCTCGCAGGGCCTACGAGCAGTACTTC.

This clonotype occurred many times. The J gene is TRBJ2-7, the V gene TRBV2, with a possible D match to TRBD1 (6 bases). The germline gives CDR1 SNHLY, CDR2 FYNNEI. The CDR3 runs 15 residues. V was clipped by 7 bases and J by 2 bases, with 18 bases between them. The CDR3 protein is CASTEGTGFTYEQYF. CDR3 nucleotides: TGTGCCAGCACCGAGGGAACAGGGTTTACCTACGAGCAGTACTTC.

Ten or more counts support this clonotype. The J gene is TRBJ2-1, the V gene TRBV4-1; 8 bases align to TRBD1. Germline trimming cut 1 base from V and 4 bases from J; bases unmatched to any gene: 6. CDR1 and CDR2 from the germline V gene are MGHRA and YSYEKL. The CDR3 consists of 16 residues. DNA for the CDR3: TGCGCCAGCAGCCAAGTAACAGGGGGATATTACAATGAGCAGTTCTTC. As protein: CASSQVTGGYYNEQFF.

Many counts were recorded for this clonotype. The chain has TRBV12-3 or TRBV12-4 and TRBJ2-7; unclear D gene. The CDR3 extends over 14 amino acids. Trimming left V 6 bases short and J 2 bases short, with 14 bases between. The CDR3 region has the DNA TGTGCCAGCAGCGGCCTAGTTGGTGCCTACGAGCAGTACTTC. Translated: CASSGLVGAYEQYF.

The chain recombines TRBV27 with TRBJ2-5; 8 bases are shared with TRBD1. Trimming removed 5 bases from V and 8 bases from J; junction bases left unmatched: 7. Germline V gives CDR1 MNHEY, CDR2 SMNVEV (reference sequence). This CDR3 comprises 13 residues. The CDR3 DNA is TGTGCCAGCAGTCCCTGGACAGGGTTTACCCAGTACTTC. Translating gives CASSPWTGFTQYF.

This clonotype was detected ten times or more. V usage is TRBV28 and J usage is TRBJ2-4, with D possibly being TRBD2 (7 bases). Per the germline V gene, CDR1 is MDHEN and CDR2 is SYDVKM. The CDR3 consists of 18 residues. With 5 bases removed from V and 0 bases from J, the gap between germline ends came to 20 bases. CDR3 sequence: CASSLRGGSPLAKNIQYF. DNA of the CDR3: TGTGCCAGCAGTCTCCGCGGGGGCAGCCCACTAGCCAAAAACATTCAGTACTTC.

This clonotype was observed at least ten times. The rearrangement joins TRBV5-1 to TRBJ2-3, with a tentative D call TRBD1 (5 bases). V gave up 3 bases and J gave up 2 bases, with 13 bases separating them. The CDR3 spans 15 residues. Germline V gene data show CDR1 as SGHRS and CDR2 as YFSETQ. This chain's CDR3 is CASSWARGDTDTQYF. The CDR3, as DNA: TGCGCCAGCAGCTGGGCTAGGGGCGACACAGATACGCAGTATTTT.

About this clonotype itself: With a much larger clone just one base away, this may be a read error. The chain recombines TRBV4-3 with TRBJ2-7, with D tentatively TRBD1 (7 bases). This CDR3 is 16 amino acids long. CDR1 is LGHNA, CDR2 YSLEER, per germline. V lost 2 bases, J lost 6 bases, and 20 bases lay in between. CDR3 DNA sequence: TGCGCCAGCAGCCAACATTGGACAGGAGGGTACTGCGAGCAGTACTTC. Protein product: CASSQHWTGGYCEQYF.

This clonotype was observed many times. The V call is TRBV27, the J call TRBJ2-5; possibly TRBD2 for D (6 bases). Trimming removed 8 bases at V and 8 bases at J, with 9 bases between. Germline values: CDR1 MNHEY, CDR2 SMNVEV (reference sequence). CDR3 length: 10 residues. The CDR3 loop reads CASGDSTQYF. CDR3 sequence (DNA): TGTGCCAGCGGGGACTCCACCCAGTACTTC.

As to this clonotype: Just one base apart from a much larger clone, this may be a read error. The chain is built from TRBV14 and TRBJ2-1; D may be TRBD2 (6 bases). Germline assignment: CDR1 SGHDN and CDR2 FVKESK. CDR3 size: 16 residues. The CDR3 sequence is CASSQGVPAGYNEQLF. CDR3 DNA: TGTGCCAGCAGCCAAGGAGTCCCAGCGGGCTACAATGAGCAGCTCTTC.

This clonotype was seen ten or more times. The chain couples TRBV4-1 to TRBJ2-3; TRBD2 is a possible D gene (5 bases). CDR1 and CDR2 (germline): MGHRA, YSYEKL. V lost 1 base and J 0 bases, leaving 11 bases between the germline ends. The CDR3 extends over 16 amino acids. CDR3 nucleotides: TGCGCCAGCAGCCAAGCGGGGTACCCTAGCACAGATACGCAGTATTTT. Encoded protein: CASSQAGYPSTDTQYF.